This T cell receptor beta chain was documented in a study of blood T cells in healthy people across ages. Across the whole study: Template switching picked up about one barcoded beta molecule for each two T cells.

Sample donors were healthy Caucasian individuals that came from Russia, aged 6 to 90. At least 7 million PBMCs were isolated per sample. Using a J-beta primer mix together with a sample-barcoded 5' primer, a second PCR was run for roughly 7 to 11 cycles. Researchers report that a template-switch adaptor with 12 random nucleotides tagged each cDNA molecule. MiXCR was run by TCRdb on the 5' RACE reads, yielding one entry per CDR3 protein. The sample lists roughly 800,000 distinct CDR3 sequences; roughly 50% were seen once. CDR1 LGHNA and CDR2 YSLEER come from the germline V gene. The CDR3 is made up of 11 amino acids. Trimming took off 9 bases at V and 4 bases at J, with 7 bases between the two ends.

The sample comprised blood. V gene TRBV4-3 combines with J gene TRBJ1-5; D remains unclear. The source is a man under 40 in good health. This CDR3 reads CASSENQPQHF. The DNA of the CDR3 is TGCGCCAGTTCAGAGAATCAGCCCCAGCATTTT.